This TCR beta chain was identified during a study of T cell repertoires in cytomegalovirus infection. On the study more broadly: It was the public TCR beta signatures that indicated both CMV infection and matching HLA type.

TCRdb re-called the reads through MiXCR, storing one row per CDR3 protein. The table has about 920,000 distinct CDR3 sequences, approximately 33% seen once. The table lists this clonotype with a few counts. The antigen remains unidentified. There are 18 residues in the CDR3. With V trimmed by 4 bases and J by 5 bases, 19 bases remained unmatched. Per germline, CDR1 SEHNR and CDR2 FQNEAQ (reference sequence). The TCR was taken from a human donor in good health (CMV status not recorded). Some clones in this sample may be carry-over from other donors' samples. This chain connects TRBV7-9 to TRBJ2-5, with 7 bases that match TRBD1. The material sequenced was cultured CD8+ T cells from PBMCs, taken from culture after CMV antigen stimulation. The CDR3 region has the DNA TGTGCCAGCAGCTCCGCTAGAAACAGACAGGGCTTGTTGGAGACCCAGTACTTC. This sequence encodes CASSSARNRQGLLETQYF. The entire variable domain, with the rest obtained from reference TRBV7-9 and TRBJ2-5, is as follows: DTGVSQNPRHKITKRGQNVTFRCDPISEHNRLYWYRQTLGQGPEFLTYFQNEAQLEKSRLLSDRFSAERPKGSFSTLEIQRTEQGDSAMYLCASSSARNRQGLLETQYFGPGTRLLVL.